These 14 T cell receptor beta chains originate from one sample sequenced in a study of a mutant IDH1 vaccine in newly diagnosed glioma. The time point: baseline, week 1 (first vaccination visit). Treatment defined: pre-vaccination baseline after standard-of-care therapy. Sequencing used immunoSEQ multiplex PCR; TCRdb keeps in-frame clones, though not all of them. The sample has 75,000 to 100,000 clones, about 90% seen once. The specimen was PBMCs, collected from a glioma patient treated with radiotherapy, temozolomide or both. Receptors originate from a woman between 45 and 65 years old with glioma.

The V call is TRBV6-6, the J call TRBJ1-6; TRBD1 is a possible D gene (5 bases). CDR3 length: 15 residues. Trimming pared 2 bases from V and 6 bases from J, leaving 11 bases between. Germline V CDR1 and CDR2: MNHNY, SVGAGI (reference sequence). The CDR3 sequence is CASSYQGLGNSPLHF. The CDR3 bases are TGTGCCAGCAGTTACCAGGGACTGGGTAATTCACCCCTCCACTTT.

The chain combines TRBV9 with TRBJ1-2, with 12 bases lining up with TRBD1. The CDR3 length is 15 residues. Trimming removed 2 bases from V and 7 bases from J; junction bases left unmatched: 6. Germline loops: CDR1 SGDLS, CDR2 YYNGEE. CDR3 DNA sequence: TGTGCCAGCAGCGTCCCCGGGACAGGGGGCGGTGGCTACACCTTC. This translates into CASSVPGTGGGGYTF.

The rearrangement uses TRBV9 and TRBJ2-7; D is perhaps TRBD1 or TRBD2 (6 bases each). The V gene lost 0 bases and the J gene lost 3 bases, with 16 bases spanning the gap. Germline values: CDR1 SGDLS, CDR2 YYNGEE. The CDR3 loop spans 16 amino acids. This CDR3 reads CASSVDVGGAHYEQYF. The CDR3 DNA reads TGTGCCAGCAGCGTAGATGTGGGGGGCGCCCACTACGAGCAGTACTTC.

This chain links TRBV14 with TRBJ2-3, with 13 nucleotides matching TRBD2. The CDR3 is 18 residues long. The V gene's germline CDR1 is SGHDN and CDR2 FVKESK. V lost 2 bases and J lost 0; bases outside the gene matches: 5. For the CDR3, the DNA is TGTGCCAGCAGCCAATTCCCGGGACTAGCGGGGAGCACAGATACGCAGTATTTT. It translates to CASSQFPGLAGSTDTQYF.

The chain carries TRBV6-5 and TRBJ1-1; D gene uncertain. Between the trimmed V and J ends, which lost 7 bases and 2 bases, there was a span of 8 bases. This CDR3 spans 12 amino acids. Germline CDR1 reads MNHEY; CDR2 reads SVGAGI. In DNA form, the CDR3 reads TGTGCCAGCACCCGCGGCAACACTGAAGCTTTCTTT. Encoded protein: CASTRGNTEAFF.

The rearrangement uses TRBV28 and TRBJ1-1; 7 positions match TRBD1. Losses at the gene ends were 6 bases for V and 3 bases for J; bases not matched to a gene: 10. The CDR3 has 15 amino acids. The germline V gene has CDR1 MDHEN and CDR2 SYDVKM. The DNA for the CDR3 is TGTGCCAGCAGCTACGGGGCAGGGGGGGACACTGAAGCTTTCTTT. This codes for CASSYGAGGDTEAFF.

The chain recombines TRBV10-3 with TRBJ2-2; D not resolved. The CDR3 is made up of 9 amino acids. Germline CDR1 and CDR2: ENHRY and SYGVKD. Trimming removed 10 bases at V and 7 bases at J, with 4 bases between. The CDR3 DNA reads TGTGCCAAGAACGGGGAGCTGTTTTTT. Translated, it gives CAKNGELFF.

The chain combines TRBV28 with TRBJ1-5; D is ambiguous. Trimming pared 3 bases from V and 5 bases from J, leaving 5 bases between. The CDR3 runs 12 residues. Per germline, CDR1 MDHEN and CDR2 SYDVKM. The CDR3 DNA reads TGTGCCAGCAGTTTCCCCGATCAGCCCCAGCATTTT. It yields the protein CASSFPDQPQHF.

The J gene is TRBJ1-2, the V gene TRBV28; D may be TRBD1 (5 bases). V dropped 6 bases and J dropped 4 bases, with 15 bases sitting between them. The germline CDR1 and CDR2 sequences are MDHEN and SYDVKM. The CDR3 covers 14 residues. CDR3 loop: CASSQPQGRYGYTF. CDR3 nucleotide sequence: TGTGCCAGCAGCCAACCCCAGGGCCGCTATGGCTACACCTTC.

The gene calls are TRBV27 and TRBJ2-7, with 8 bases lining up with TRBD1. Unmatched junction bases numbered 6, after V lost 3 bases and J lost 2 bases. The CDR3 covers 15 residues. Germline V lookup: CDR1 MNHEY, CDR2 SMNVEV (reference sequence). CDR3 sequence reads: CASSLSLDRAYEQYF. In DNA form, the CDR3 reads TGTGCCAGCAGTTTGTCATTGGACAGGGCCTACGAGCAGTACTTC.

The genes are TRBV7-2 and TRBJ2-5; TRBD1 matches at 7 bases. The CDR3 consists of 14 residues. V lost 5 bases to trimming and J lost 4 bases; unmatched junction nucleotides: 7. CDR1 is SGHTA, CDR2 FQGNSA, per germline. The CDR3 sequence is CASSPGQARETQYF. The DNA of the CDR3 is TGTGCCAGCAGCCCAGGACAGGCTCGAGAGACCCAGTACTTC.

The chain couples TRBV28 to TRBJ2-5; 12 nucleotides match TRBD1. The V segment lost 6 bases and the J segment 6 bases; nucleotides outside the gene matches: 5. Looked up from germline, CDR1 is MDHEN and CDR2 is SYDVKM. The CDR3 is 14 residues long. This CDR3 reads CASSGTGGAKTQYF. The CDR3 coding sequence is TGTGCCAGCAGCGGGACAGGGGGCGCGAAGACCCAGTACTTC. Looking up the rest from reference TRBV28 and TRBJ2-5 gives the full variable domain: DVKVTQSSRYLVKRTGEKVFLECVQDMDHENMFWYRQDPGLGLRLIYFSYDVKMKEKGDIPEGYSVSREKKERFSLILESASTNQTSMYLCASSGTGGAKTQYFGPGTRLLVL.

This clone came up once. For the CDR3, the DNA is TGTGCCATCATGTATGGGCAGGGGGTCTCCTACGAGCAGTACTTC. Translated: CAIMYGQGVSYEQYF. This chain uses TRBV10-3 with TRBJ2-7, with 7 bases that match TRBD1. Germline V gene data show CDR1 as ENHRY and CDR2 as SYGVKD. The ends lost 7 bases at V and 0 bases at J; junction bases unmatched: 9. The CDR3 length is 15 residues.

The rearrangement links TRBV19 to TRBJ2-2, with 7 bases lining up with TRBD1. The trim removed 4 bases at V and 3 bases at J, leaving 5 bases unmatched. The CDR3 sequence is 15 residues long. Germline V gene data show CDR1 as LNHDA and CDR2 as SQIVND (reference sequence). The CDR3 DNA reads TGTGCCAGTAGTAGAGACAGGGAGTACACCGGGGAGCTGTTTTTT. Its translation: CASSRDREYTGELFF.